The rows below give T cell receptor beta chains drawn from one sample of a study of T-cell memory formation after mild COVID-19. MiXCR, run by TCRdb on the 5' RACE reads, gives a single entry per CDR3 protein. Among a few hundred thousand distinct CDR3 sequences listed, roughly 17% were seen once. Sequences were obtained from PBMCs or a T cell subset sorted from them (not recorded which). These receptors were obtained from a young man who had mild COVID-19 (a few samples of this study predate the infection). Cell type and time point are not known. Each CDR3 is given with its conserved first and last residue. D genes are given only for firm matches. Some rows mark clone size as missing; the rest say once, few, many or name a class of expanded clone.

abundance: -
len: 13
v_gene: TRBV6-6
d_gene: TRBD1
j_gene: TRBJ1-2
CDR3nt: TGTGCCAGCAGCCGGACAGGGGCGGAGGGCTACACCTTC
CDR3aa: CASSRTGAEGYTF

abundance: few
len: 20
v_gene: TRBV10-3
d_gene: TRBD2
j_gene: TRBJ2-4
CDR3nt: TGTGCCATCAGTGGGGGACTAGCGGGGGCCGGGGGAGTTGCCAAAAACATTCAGTACTTC
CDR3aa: CAISGGLAGAGGVAKNIQYF

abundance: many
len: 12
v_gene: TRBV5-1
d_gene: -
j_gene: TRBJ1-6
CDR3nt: TGCGCCAGCAGCTTGGGCAGTTCACCCCTCCACTTT
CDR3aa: CASSLGSSPLHF

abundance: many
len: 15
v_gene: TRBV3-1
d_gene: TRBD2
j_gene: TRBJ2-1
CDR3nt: TGTGCCAGCAGCCATGTACTAGCGCCCTACAATGAGCAGTTCTTC
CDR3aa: CASSHVLAPYNEQFF

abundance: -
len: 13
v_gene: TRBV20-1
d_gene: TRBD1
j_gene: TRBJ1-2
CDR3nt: TGCAGTGCCTGGGACAGGCTTAACTATGGCTACACCTTC
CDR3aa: CSAWDRLNYGYTF

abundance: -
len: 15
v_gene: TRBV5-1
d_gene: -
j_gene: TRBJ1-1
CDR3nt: TGCGCCAGCAGCACCACCCCCCAGGAGAACACTGAAGCTTTCTTT
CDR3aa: CASSTTPQENTEAFF

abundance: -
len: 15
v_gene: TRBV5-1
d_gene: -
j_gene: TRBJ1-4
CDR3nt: TGCGCCAGCAGCTACGGCGGGGAGACTAATGAAAAACTGTTTTTT
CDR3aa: CASSYGGETNEKLFF

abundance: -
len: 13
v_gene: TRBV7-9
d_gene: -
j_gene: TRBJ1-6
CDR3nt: TGTGCCAGCAGCTTAGATCTGAATTCACCCCTCCACTTT
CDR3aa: CASSLDLNSPLHF

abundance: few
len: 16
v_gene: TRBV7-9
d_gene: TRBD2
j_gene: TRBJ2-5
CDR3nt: TGTGCCAGCAGCTTCAGGCTAGCGGGGGGTGAAGAGACCCAGTACTTC
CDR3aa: CASSFRLAGGEETQYF

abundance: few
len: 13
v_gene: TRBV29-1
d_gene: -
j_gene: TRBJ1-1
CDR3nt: TGCAGCGTTGTACCGTTCATGAACACTGAAGCTTTCTTT
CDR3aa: CSVVPFMNTEAFF

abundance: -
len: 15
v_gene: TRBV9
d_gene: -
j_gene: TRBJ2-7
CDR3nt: TGTGCCAGCAGCGTAGGAGGGGGACTGACCTACGAGCAGTACTTC
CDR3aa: CASSVGGGLTYEQYF

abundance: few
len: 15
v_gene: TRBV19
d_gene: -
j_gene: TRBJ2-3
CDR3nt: TGTGCCAGTAGTGCCGGACTCCTCGGAGGAGATACGCAGTATTTT
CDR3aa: CASSAGLLGGDTQYF

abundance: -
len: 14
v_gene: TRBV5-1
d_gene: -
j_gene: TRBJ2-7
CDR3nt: TGCGCCAGCAGCGAGGCAGGGCCCCCCTACGAGCAGTACTTC
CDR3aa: CASSEAGPPYEQYF

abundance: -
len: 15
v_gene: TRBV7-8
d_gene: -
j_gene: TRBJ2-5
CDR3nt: TGTGCCAGCAGCCCGGCGCGGACCGCACAAGAGACCCAGTACTTC
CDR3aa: CASSPARTAQETQYF

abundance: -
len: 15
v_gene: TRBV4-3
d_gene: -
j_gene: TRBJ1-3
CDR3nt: TGCGCCAGCAGCCAAGCCCGCGGGCCCGGAAACACCATATATTTT
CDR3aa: CASSQARGPGNTIYF

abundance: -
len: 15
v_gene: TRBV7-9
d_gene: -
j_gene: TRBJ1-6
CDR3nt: TGTGCCAGCAGCTTAGGCAGGGCGGCGGCTTCACCCCTCCACTTT
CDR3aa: CASSLGRAAASPLHF

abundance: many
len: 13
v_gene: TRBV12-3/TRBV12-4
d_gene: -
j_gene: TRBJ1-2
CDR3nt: TGTGCCAGCAGCCTACAGGGTAGCTATGGCTACACCTTC
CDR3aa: CASSLQGSYGYTF

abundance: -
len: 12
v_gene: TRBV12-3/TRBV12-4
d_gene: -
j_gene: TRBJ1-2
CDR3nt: TGTGCCAGCACCATGAGTGGTCATGGCTACACCTTC
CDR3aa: CASTMSGHGYTF

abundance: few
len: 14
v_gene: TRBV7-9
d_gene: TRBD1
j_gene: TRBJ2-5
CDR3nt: TGTGCCAGCAGCTGGGACAGCCAACAAGAGACCCAGTACTTC
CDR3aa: CASSWDSQQETQYF

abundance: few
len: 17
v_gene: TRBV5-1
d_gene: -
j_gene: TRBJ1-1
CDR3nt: TGCGCCAGCAGCTTGGCCGAAGGAGGGGGATGGGTCACTGAAGCTTTCTTT
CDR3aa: CASSLAEGGGWVTEAFF

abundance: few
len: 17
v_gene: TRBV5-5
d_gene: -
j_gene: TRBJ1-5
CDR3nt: TGTGCCAGCACCCAGACTCATACAGGGAGAGCTAATCAGCCCCAGCATTTT
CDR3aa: CASTQTHTGRANQPQHF

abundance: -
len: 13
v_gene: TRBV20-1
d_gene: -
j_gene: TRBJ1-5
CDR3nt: TGCAGTGCTAGAAGTGTTCTCAATCAGCCCCAGCATTTT
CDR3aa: CSARSVLNQPQHF

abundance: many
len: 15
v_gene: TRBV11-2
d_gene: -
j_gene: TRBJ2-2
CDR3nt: TGTGCCAGCATCCGACAGGGACTGAACACCGGGGAGCTGTTTTTT
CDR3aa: CASIRQGLNTGELFF

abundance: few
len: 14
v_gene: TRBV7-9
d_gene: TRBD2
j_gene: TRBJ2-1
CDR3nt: TGTGCCAGCAGCTCACGGGGGGGGAACAATGAGCAGTTCTTC
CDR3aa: CASSSRGGNNEQFF

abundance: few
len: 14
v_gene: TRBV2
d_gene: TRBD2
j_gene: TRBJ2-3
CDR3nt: TGTGCCACCCTTAGCGGGGGGGCAATTGATACGCAGTATTTT
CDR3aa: CATLSGGAIDTQYF

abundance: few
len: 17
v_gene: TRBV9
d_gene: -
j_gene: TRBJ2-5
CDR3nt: TGTGCCAGCAGCGTAGGGGCGGTTCAGGGAACCTTGGAGACCCAGTACTTC
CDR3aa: CASSVGAVQGTLETQYF

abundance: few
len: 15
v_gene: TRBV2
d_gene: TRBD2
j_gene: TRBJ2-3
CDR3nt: TGTGCCAGCAGCGGGACTAGCGGGGGGAAAGATACGCAGTATTTT
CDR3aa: CASSGTSGGKDTQYF

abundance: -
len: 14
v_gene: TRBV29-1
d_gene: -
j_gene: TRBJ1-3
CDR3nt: TGCAGCGTAGACGGGAGGGCGAGTGGAAACACCATATATTTT
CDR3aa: CSVDGRASGNTIYF

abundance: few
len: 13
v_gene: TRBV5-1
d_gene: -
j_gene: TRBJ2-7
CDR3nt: TGCGCCAGCAGCTTGGAATTAGGGGGAGAGCAGTACTTC
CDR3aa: CASSLELGGEQYF

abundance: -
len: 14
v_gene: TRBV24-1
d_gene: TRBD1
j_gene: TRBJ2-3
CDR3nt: TGTGCCACCAGTGCAGGACAGGGGGCTAATACGCAGTATTTT
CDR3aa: CATSAGQGANTQYF

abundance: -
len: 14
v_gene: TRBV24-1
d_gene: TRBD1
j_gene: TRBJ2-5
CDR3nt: TGTGCCACCAGTGAGGGGACAGTCCAAGAGACCCAGTACTTC
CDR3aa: CATSEGTVQETQYF

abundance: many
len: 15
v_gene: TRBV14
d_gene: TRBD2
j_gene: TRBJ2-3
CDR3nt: TGTGCCAGCAGCCAAACTAGCGGGGGGGCAGATACGCAGTATTTT
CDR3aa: CASSQTSGGADTQYF

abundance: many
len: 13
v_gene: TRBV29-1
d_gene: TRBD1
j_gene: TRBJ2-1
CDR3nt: TGCAGCGTTGGGACAGGGGGCTACAATGAGCAGTTCTTC
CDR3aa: CSVGTGGYNEQFF

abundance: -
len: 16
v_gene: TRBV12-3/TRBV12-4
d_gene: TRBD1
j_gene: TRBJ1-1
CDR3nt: TGTGCCAGCAGTTTAGGGACAGGGGTGATGAACACTGAAGCTTTCTTT
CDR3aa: CASSLGTGVMNTEAFF

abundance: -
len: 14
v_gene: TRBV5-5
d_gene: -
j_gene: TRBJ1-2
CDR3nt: TGTGCCAGCAGCTTAACGGGGGTTAGGTATGGCTACACCTTC
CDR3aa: CASSLTGVRYGYTF

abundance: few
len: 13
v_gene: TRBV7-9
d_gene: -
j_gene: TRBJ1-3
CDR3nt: TGTGCCAGCAGCTGGGATGGGGGAAACACCATATATTTT
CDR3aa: CASSWDGGNTIYF

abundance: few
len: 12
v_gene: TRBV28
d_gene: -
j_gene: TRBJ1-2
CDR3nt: TGTGCCAGCAGTGACAACGACTATGGCTACACCTTC
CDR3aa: CASSDNDYGYTF

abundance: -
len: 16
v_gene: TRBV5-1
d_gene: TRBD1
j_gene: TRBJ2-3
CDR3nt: TGCGCCAGCAGCTTAGCCGGGACAGGGATCACAGATACGCAGTATTTT
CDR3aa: CASSLAGTGITDTQYF

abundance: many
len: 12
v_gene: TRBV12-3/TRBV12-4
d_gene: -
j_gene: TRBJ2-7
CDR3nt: TGTGCCAGCAGTCAGTGGACTACCGAGCCGAGCTTC
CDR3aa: CASSQWTTEPSF

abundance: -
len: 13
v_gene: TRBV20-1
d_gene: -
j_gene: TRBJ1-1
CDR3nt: TGCAGTGCTAGATTCGCAGACAACACTGAAGCTTTCTTT
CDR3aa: CSARFADNTEAFF

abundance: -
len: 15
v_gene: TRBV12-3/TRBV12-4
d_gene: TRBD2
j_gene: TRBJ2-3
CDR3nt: TGTGCCAACAGACTCACGAGCGGGGGGGCAGATACGCAGTATTTT
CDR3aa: CANRLTSGGADTQYF

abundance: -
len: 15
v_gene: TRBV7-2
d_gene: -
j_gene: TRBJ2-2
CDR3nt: TGTGCCAGCAGCTTAGGGGTTATGTTGCCCGGGGAGCTGTTTTTT
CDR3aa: CASSLGVMLPGELFF

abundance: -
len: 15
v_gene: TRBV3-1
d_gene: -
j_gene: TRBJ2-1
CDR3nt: TGTGCCAGCAGCCGGTTGCGGGGAAGGTACAATGAGCAGTTCTTC
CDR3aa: CASSRLRGRYNEQFF

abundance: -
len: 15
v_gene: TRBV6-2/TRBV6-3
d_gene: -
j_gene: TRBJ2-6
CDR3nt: TGTGCCAGCAGTTACGTGCTCTCTGGGGCCAACGTCCTGACTTTC
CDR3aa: CASSYVLSGANVLTF

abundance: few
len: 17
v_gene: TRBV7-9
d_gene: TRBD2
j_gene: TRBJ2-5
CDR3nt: TGTGCCAGCAGCCCTGGACTAGCGGGGGGCCTTCAAGAGACCCAGTACTTC
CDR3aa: CASSPGLAGGLQETQYF

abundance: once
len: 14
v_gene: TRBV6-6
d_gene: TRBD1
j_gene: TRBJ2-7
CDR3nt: TGTGCCAGCAGTTACCCGGGACAGGGGGACGAGCAGTACTTC
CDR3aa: CASSYPGQGDEQYF

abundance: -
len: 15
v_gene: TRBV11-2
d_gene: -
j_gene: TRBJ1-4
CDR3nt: TGTGCCAGCAGCTTAAGGTCTCGCTCACGGGAAAAACTGTTTTTT
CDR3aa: CASSLRSRSREKLFF

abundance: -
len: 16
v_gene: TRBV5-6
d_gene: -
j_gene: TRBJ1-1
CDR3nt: TGTGCCAGCAGCTTGGCTGGTGGGGTCATGAACACTGAAGCTTTCTTT
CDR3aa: CASSLAGGVMNTEAFF